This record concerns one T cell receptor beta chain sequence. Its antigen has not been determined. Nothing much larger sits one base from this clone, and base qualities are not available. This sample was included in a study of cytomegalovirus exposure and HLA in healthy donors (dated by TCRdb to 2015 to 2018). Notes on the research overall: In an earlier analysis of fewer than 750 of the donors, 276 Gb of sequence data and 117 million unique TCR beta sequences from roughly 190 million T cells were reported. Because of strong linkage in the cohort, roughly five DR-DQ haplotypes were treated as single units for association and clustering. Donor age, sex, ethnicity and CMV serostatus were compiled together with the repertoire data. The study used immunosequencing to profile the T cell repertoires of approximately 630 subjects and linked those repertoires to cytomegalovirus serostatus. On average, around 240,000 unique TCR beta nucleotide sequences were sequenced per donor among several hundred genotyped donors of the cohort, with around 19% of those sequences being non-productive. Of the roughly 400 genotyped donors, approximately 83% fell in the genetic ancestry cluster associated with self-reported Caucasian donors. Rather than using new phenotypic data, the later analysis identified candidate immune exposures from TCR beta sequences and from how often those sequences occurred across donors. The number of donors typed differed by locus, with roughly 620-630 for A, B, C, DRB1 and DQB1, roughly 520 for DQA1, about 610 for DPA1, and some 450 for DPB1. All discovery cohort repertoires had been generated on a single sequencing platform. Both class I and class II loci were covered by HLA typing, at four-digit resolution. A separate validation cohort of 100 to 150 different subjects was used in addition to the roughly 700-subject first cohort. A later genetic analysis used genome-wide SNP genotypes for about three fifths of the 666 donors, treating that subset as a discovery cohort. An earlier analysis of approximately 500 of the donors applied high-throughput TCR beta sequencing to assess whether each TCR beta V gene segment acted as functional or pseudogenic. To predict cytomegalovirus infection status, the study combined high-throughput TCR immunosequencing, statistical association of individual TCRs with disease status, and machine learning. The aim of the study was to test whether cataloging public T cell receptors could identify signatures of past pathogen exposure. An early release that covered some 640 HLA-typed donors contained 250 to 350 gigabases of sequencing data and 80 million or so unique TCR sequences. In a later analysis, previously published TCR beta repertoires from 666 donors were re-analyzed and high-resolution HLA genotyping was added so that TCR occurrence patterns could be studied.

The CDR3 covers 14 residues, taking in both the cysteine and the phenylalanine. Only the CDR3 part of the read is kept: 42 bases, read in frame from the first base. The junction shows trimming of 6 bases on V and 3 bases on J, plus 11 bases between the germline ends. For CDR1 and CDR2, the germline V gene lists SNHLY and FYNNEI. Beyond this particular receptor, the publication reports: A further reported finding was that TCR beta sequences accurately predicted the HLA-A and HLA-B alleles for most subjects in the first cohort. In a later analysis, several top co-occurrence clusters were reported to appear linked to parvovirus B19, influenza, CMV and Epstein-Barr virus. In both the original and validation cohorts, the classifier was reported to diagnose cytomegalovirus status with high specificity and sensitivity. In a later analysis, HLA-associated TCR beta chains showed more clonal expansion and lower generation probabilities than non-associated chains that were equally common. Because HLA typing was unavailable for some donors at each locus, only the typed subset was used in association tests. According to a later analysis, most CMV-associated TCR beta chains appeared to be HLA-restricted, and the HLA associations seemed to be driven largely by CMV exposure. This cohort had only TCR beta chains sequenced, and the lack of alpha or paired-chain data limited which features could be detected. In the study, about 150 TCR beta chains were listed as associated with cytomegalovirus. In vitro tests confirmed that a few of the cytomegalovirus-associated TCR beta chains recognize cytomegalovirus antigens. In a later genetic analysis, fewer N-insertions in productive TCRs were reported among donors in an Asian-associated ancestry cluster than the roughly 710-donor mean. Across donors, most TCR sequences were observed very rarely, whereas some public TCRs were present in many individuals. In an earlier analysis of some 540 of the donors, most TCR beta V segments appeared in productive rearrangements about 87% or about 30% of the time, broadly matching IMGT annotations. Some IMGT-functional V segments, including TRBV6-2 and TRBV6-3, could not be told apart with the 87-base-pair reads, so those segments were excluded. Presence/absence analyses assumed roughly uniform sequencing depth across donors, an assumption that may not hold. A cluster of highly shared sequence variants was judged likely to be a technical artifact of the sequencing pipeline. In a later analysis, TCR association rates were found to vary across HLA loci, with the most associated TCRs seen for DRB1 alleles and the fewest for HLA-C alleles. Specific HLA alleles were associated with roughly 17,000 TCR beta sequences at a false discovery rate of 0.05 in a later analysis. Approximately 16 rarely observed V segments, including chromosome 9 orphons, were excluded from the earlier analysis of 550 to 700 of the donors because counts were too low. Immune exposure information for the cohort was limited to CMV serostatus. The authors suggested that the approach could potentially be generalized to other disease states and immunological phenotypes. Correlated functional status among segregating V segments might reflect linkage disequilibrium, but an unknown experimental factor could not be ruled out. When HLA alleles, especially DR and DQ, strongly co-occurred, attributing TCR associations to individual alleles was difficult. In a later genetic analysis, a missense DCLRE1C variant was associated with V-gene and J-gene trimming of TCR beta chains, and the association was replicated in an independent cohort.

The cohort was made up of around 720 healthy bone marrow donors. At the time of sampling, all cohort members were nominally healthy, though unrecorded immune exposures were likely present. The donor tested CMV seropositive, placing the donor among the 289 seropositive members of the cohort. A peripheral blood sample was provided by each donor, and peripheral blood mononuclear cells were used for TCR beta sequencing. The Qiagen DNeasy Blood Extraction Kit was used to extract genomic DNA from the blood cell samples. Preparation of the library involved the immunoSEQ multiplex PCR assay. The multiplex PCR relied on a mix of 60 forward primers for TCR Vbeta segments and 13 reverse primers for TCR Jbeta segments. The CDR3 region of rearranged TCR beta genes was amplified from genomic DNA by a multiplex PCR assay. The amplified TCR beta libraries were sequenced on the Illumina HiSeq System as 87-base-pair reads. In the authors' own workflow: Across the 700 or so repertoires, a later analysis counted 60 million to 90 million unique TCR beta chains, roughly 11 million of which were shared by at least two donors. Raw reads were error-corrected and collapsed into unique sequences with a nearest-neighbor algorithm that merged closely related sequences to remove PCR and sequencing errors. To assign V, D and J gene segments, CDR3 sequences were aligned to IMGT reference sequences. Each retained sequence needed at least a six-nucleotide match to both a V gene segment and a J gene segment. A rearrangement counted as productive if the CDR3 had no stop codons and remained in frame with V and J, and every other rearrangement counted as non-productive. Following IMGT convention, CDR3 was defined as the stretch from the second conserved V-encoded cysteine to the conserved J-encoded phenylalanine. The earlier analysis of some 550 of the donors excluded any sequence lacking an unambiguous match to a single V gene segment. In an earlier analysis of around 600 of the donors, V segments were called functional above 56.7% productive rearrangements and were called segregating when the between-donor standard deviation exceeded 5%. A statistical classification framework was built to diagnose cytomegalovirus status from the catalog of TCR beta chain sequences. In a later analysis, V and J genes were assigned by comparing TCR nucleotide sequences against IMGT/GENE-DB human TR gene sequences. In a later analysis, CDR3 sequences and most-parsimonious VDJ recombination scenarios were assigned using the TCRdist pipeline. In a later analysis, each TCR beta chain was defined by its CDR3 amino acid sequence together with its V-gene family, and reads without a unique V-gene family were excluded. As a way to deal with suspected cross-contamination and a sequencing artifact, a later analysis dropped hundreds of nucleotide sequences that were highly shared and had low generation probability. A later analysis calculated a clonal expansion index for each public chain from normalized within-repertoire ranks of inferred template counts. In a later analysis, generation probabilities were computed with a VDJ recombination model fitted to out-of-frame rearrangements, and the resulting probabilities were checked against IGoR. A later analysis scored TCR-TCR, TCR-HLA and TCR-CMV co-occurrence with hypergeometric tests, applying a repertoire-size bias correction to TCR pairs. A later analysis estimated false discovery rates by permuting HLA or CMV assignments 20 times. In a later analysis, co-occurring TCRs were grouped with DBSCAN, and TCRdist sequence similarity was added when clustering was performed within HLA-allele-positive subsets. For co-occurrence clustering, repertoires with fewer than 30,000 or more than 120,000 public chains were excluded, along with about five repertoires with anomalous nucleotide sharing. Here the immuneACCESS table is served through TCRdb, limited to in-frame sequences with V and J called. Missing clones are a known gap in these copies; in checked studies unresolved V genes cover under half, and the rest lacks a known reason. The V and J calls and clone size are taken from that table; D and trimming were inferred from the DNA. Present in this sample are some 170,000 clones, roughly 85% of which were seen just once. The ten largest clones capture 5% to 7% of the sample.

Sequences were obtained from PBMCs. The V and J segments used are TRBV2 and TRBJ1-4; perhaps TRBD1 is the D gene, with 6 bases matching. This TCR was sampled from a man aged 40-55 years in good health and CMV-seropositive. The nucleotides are TGTGCCAGCAGAGACAGGAGATCTAATGAAAAACTGTTTTTT. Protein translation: CASRDRRSNEKLFF.